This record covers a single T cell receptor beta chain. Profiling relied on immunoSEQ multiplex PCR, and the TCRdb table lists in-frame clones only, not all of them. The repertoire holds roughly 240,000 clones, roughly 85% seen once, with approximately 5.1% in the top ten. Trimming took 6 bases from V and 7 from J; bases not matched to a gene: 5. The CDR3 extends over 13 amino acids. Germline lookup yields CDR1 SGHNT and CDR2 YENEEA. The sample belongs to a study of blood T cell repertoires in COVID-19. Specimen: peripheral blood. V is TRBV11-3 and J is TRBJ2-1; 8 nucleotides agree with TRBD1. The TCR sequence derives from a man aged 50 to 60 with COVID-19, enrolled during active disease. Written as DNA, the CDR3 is TGTGCCAGCAGTCAGGACAGGGCGAATGAGCAGTTCTTC. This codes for CASSQDRANEQFF.